This TCR beta chain originates from a study of blood T cell repertoires in COVID-19. From germline, CDR1 is SGHVS and CDR2 FQNEAQ. Trimming took 5 bases from V and 11 from J; bases not matched to a gene: 8. The CDR3 has 14 amino acids. Profiling relied on immunoSEQ multiplex PCR, and the TCRdb table lists in-frame clones only, not all of them. Of about 90,000 clones in the sample, 80% were seen once. V usage is TRBV7-8 and J usage is TRBJ1-4; 10 bases fit TRBD1. The sequence was obtained from a woman between 65 and 79 years old with acute or convalescent COVID-19. Sample: peripheral blood. CDR3 coding DNA: TGTGCCAGCAGCGTGGGACAGGGGTTCGACAAACTGTTTTTT. Translating gives CASSVGQGFDKLFF.